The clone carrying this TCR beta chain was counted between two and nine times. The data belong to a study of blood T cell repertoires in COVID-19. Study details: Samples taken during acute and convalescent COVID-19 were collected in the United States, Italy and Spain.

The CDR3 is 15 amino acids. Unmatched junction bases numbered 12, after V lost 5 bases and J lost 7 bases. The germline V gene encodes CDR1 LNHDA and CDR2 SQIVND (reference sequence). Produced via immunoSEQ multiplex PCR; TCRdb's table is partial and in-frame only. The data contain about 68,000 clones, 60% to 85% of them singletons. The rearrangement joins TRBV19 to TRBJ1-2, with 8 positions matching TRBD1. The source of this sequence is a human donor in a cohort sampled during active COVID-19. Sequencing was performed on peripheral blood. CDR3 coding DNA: TGTGCCAGTAGTCTAAAATGGACAGGGTCGGGTGGCTACACCTTC. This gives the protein CASSLKWTGSGGYTF.